This entry lists 31 T cell receptor beta chains sequenced from one sample in a study of blood T cell repertoires in COVID-19. Here immunoSEQ multiplex PCR was the method, and the copy in TCRdb shows in-frame clones only, minus some. The sample yields 100,000 to 150,000 clones, approximately 88% seen once. The sequencing sample was made of peripheral blood. These receptors were obtained from a woman in her twenties or thirties who had recovered from COVID-19.

This clone was seen only a few times. J is TRBJ1-5 and V is TRBV5-4; the match to TRBD1 covers 7 bases. Germline V gene sequence: CDR1 SGHNT, CDR2 YYREEE (reference sequence). The J segment lost 1 base and the V segment lost 0 bases, leaving 4 bases of the junction unmatched. The length of the CDR3 is 16 residues. The CDR3 nucleotides read TGTGCCAGCAGCTTGGGAGGGACAGTGAGCAATCAGCCCCAGCATTTT. Translated: CASSLGGTVSNQPQHF.

This clone was observed a handful of times. The chain has TRBV6-5 and TRBJ1-1; no firm D call. The CDR3 contains 14 residues. Germline V gives CDR1 MNHEY, CDR2 SVGAGI. With 4 bases removed from V and 5 bases from J, the gap between germline ends came to 14 bases. CDR3 in DNA: TGTGCCAGCAGTTGGAATCCGGGTAGGACTGAAGCTTTCTTT. Its protein product is CASSWNPGRTEAFF.

The gene calls are TRBV15 and TRBJ1-1; TRBD1 matches 8 bases. The ends lost 3 bases at V and 6 bases at J; junction bases unmatched: 9. CDR1 and CDR2 from the germline V gene are LNHNV and YYDKDF (reference sequence). The CDR3 totals 15 residues. CDR3 sequence reads: CATSRGTGLMAEAFF. CDR3 bases: TGTGCCACCAGCAGGGGGACAGGACTGATGGCTGAAGCTTTCTTT.

In this sample, this clone turned up a few times. The genes are TRBV12-3 or TRBV12-4 and TRBJ2-7, with D possibly matching TRBD1 (5 bases). The germline V and J ends were trimmed by 3 bases and 4 bases, with 7 bases remaining between them. The CDR3 has 12 residues. CDR3 sequence reads: CASSFNRYEQYF. CDR3 DNA: TGTGCCAGCAGTTTTAACAGGTACGAGCAGTACTTC.

The chain employs TRBV18 and TRBJ1-1, with D perhaps matching TRBD1 (5 bases). V was pared by 3 bases and J by 4 bases, with 12 bases between. From germline, CDR1 is KGHSH and CDR2 LQKENI. This CDR3 region has 14 residues. The CDR3 nucleotides are TGTGCCAGCTCACCTAGCAGGGATAGCACTGAAGCTTTCTTT. It encodes CASSPSRDSTEAFF.

The gene calls are TRBV5-4 and TRBJ2-1, with TRBD1 identical over 7 bases. Germline V gives CDR1 SGHNT, CDR2 YYREEE (reference sequence). The CDR3 runs 15 residues. V lost 1 base to trimming and J lost 5 bases; unmatched junction nucleotides: 6. The DNA of the CDR3 is TGTGCCAGCAGCTTGCCTGGGACAGCCAACAATGAGCAGTTCTTC. This encodes CASSLPGTANNEQFF. Based on the CDR3 plus reference TRBV5-4 and TRBJ2-1, the full variable domain is ETGVTQSPTHLIKTRGQQVTLRCSSQSGHNTVSWYQQALGQGPQFIFQYYREEENGRGNFPPRFSGLQFPNYSSELNVNALELDDSALYLCASSLPGTANNEQFFGPGTRLTVL.

The chain is built from TRBV27 and TRBJ1-2; the match to TRBD1 covers 7 bases. Germline CDR1 and CDR2: MNHEY and SMNVEV (reference sequence). The CDR3 loop spans 16 amino acids. Trimming at V came to 3 bases and at J to 6 bases, leaving 13 bases not matched to a gene. The CDR3 sequence: CASSFFPDDRVDGYTF. The CDR3 DNA reads TGTGCCAGCAGTTTCTTTCCTGATGACAGGGTGGATGGCTACACCTTC.

The gene calls are TRBV30 and TRBJ1-1; the match to TRBD1 covers 7 bases. Looked up from germline, CDR1 is GTSNPN and CDR2 is SVGIG (reference sequence). The CDR3 totals 15 residues. V shed 0 bases, J shed 4 bases, and the junction held 8 bases outside the gene matches. CDR3 DNA sequence: TGTGCCTGGAGTGTAGGGACAGTGCTGAGCACTGAAGCTTTCTTT. Translation gives CAWSVGTVLSTEAFF.

The chain recombines TRBV27 with TRBJ2-2, with 7 nucleotides matching TRBD2. V gave up 5 bases and J gave up 4 bases; unmatched junction bases: 7. CDR3 length equals 15 residues. CDR1 and CDR2 (germline): MNHEY, SMNVEV (reference sequence). The CDR3 loop reads CASSHKSSGTGELFF. The CDR3 nucleotides read TGTGCCAGCAGTCATAAATCTAGCGGCACCGGGGAGCTGTTTTTT.

This clone was observed a few times. V and J are TRBV29-1 and TRBJ2-1, with 7 bases identical to TRBD2. Losses at the gene ends were 6 bases for V and 4 bases for J; bases not matched to a gene: 9. This CDR3 is built from 14 residues. Germline-derived CDR1 and CDR2 are SQVTM and ANQGSEA. In nucleotides, the CDR3 is TGCAGCGTGGTTCGGGGGGAGATTTACAATGAGCAGTTCTTC. It specifies CSVVRGEIYNEQFF.

The V gene is TRBV6-5, the J gene TRBJ1-1; no firm D call. Germline values: CDR1 MNHEY, CDR2 SVGAGI. The CDR3 runs 14 residues. Trimming cost V 8 bases and J 3 bases, with 16 bases left between them. CDR3 protein: CASFAAVTDTEAFF. The CDR3 nucleotides are TGTGCCAGCTTTGCTGCGGTAACGGACACTGAAGCTTTCTTT.

The table lists this clone with a count of one. The chain is built from TRBV15 and TRBJ2-1; 10 bases are a match to TRBD2. The CDR3 has 17 residues. Germline V gene sequence: CDR1 LNHNV, CDR2 YYDKDF (reference sequence). The V segment lost 3 bases and the J segment 9 bases; nucleotides outside the gene matches: 14. The CDR3 reads CATSSQSLAGNPSEQFF. Written as DNA, the CDR3 is TGTGCCACCAGCAGCCAGTCACTAGCGGGAAATCCGAGTGAGCAGTTCTTC.

This chain joins TRBV7-3 and TRBJ2-2, with TRBD2 as a possible D gene (5 bases). V was pared by 4 bases and J by 6 bases, with 15 bases between. This CDR3 contains 15 residues. Germline V gene lookup returns CDR1 SGHTA and CDR2 FQGTGA. CDR3: CASSSAGISSGELFF. CDR3 nucleotides: TGTGCCAGCAGCTCAGCCGGGATTAGTTCCGGGGAGCTGTTTTTT.

The J gene is TRBJ1-2, the V gene TRBV7-6; D gene unclear. This CDR3 is built from 14 residues. CDR1 is SGHVS, CDR2 FNYEAQ, per germline. V was shortened by 4 bases and J by 4 bases, with 13 bases between the two germline ends. DNA for the CDR3: TGTGCCAGCAGCTCCAATCCCGGGGTCTATGGCTACACCTTC. This codes for CASSSNPGVYGYTF.

This clone was seen a few times. This chain connects TRBV24-1 to TRBJ2-7; 7 bases are shared with TRBD2. CDR3 length equals 12 residues. Germline V CDR1 and CDR2: KGHDR, SFDVKD. J lost 1 base, V lost 9 bases, and 2 bases had no gene match. The CDR3 is CATGGGSYEQYF. In DNA, the CDR3 is TGTGCCACCGGGGGAGGGTCCTACGAGCAGTACTTC.

The V and J genes are TRBV5-6 and TRBJ1-3; 8 nucleotides align to TRBD1. The CDR3 is made up of 16 amino acids. Looked up from germline, CDR1 is SGHDT and CDR2 is YYEEEE. The junction had 5 bases not matched to a gene; V was cut back by 0 bases and J by 3 bases. The CDR3 DNA is TGTGCCAGCAGCTTGGATGGACAGGGATATGGAAACACCATATATTTT. It specifies CASSLDGQGYGNTIYF.

With respect to this clone: The sample contains more than one DNA sequence encoding this CDR3. V gene TRBV19 combines with J gene TRBJ1-1; D remains unclear. Germline assignment: CDR1 LNHDA and CDR2 SQIVND (reference sequence). The CDR3 has 13 residues. The V end was cut by 2 bases, the J end by 1 base, with 5 bases between. CDR3 sequence reads: CASSISGNTEAFF. In DNA form, the CDR3 reads TGTGCCAGTAGTATATCAGGGAACACTGAAGCTTTCTTT.

The chain is built from TRBV29-1 and TRBJ2-2; TRBD2 might be the D (5 bases). There are 12 residues in the CDR3. Between the trimmed V and J ends, which lost 7 bases and 4 bases, there was a span of 10 bases. Germline V gene sequence: CDR1 SQVTM, CDR2 ANQGSEA. CDR3 in amino acids: CSAEGGTGELFF. As DNA, the CDR3 is TGCAGCGCCGAAGGAGGCACCGGGGAGCTGTTTTTT.

The rearrangement links TRBV6-1 to TRBJ1-1; D ambiguous. From germline, CDR1 is MNHNS and CDR2 SASEGT. Trimming cost V 3 bases and J 4 bases, with 12 bases left between them. The CDR3 covers 14 residues. This CDR3 reads CASSEIPLITEAFF. In DNA, the CDR3 is TGTGCCAGCAGTGAGATCCCCCTAATCACTGAAGCTTTCTTT.

The CDR3 spells CASSYSGQGYGYTF. CDR3 nucleotides: TGTGCCAGCAGTTACTCAGGTCAGGGATATGGCTACACCTTC. This chain uses TRBV6-5 with TRBJ1-2; D may be TRBD1 (5 bases). CDR3 size: 14 residues. The germline gives CDR1 MNHEY, CDR2 SVGAGI. Trimming took off 0 bases at V and 5 bases at J, with 10 bases between the two ends.

This clone has just a few counts. This chain links TRBV19 with TRBJ1-3; D unresolved. The germline V gene has CDR1 LNHDA and CDR2 SQIVND (reference sequence). V was clipped by 6 bases and J by 2 bases, with 17 bases between them. This CDR3 is built from 16 residues. CDR3 bases: TGTGCCAGTAGGCCCGCGGGTAAAGGTGCTGGAAACACCATATATTTT. Translation gives CASRPAGKGAGNTIYF.

The genes are TRBV5-8 and TRBJ1-2, with 8 bases aligning to TRBD1. This CDR3 spans 14 amino acids. V lost 1 base to trimming and J lost 6 bases; unmatched junction nucleotides: 5. The germline V gene has CDR1 SGHTS and CDR2 YDEGEE. DNA of the CDR3: TGTGCCAGCAGCTTGTTCGGCAGGGGGCATGGCTACACCTTC. Its translation is CASSLFGRGHGYTF.

The chain carries TRBV12-3 or TRBV12-4 and TRBJ1-2; D ambiguous. The CDR3 extends over 13 amino acids. The V gene lost 4 bases and the J gene lost 4 bases, with 10 bases spanning the gap. The CDR3 coding sequence is TGTGCCAGCAGTTATGGAGGAATCTATGGCTACACCTTC. It encodes CASSYGGIYGYTF.

This clone was picked up a small number of times. The V gene is TRBV7-2, the J gene TRBJ1-3, with D hard to call. The CDR3 length is 12 residues. V lost 4 bases to trimming and J lost 8 bases, with 9 bases between them. CDR1 is SGHTA and CDR2 is FQGNSA in the germline V gene. The CDR3 here is CASSSPGYTIYF. CDR3 coding DNA: TGTGCCAGCAGCTCCCCGGGGTACACCATATATTTT.

V and J are TRBV24-1 and TRBJ2-2; 7 positions agree with TRBD2. The ends lost 5 bases at V and 4 bases at J; junction bases unmatched: 0. In germline, CDR1 is KGHDR, CDR2 SFDVKD. This CDR3 is 13 amino acids long. As DNA, the CDR3 is TGTGCCACCAGTGGGACTAGCACCGGGGAGCTGTTTTTT. It yields the protein CATSGTSTGELFF.

CDR3 in DNA: TGTGCCAGCAGTGAATGGGGACTAGCGGGAGGGAAAAGTTACTACAATGAGCAGTTCTTC. Translation gives CASSEWGLAGGKSYYNEQFF. The chain recombines TRBV2 with TRBJ2-1, with TRBD2 matching over 16 bases. The V segment lost 2 bases and the J segment 3 bases; nucleotides outside the gene matches: 10. From germline, CDR1 is SNHLY and CDR2 FYNNEI. The length of the CDR3 is 20 residues.

The V call is TRBV2, the J call TRBJ2-4, with TRBD1 identical over 8 bases. The CDR3 has 14 amino acids. Germline trimming cut 8 bases from V and 7 bases from J; bases unmatched to any gene: 10. The germline CDR1 and CDR2 sequences are SNHLY and FYNNEI. The CDR3 loop reads CASVDRGLWNIQYF. In DNA, the CDR3 is TGTGCCAGCGTTGACAGGGGCTTATGGAACATTCAGTACTTC.

The CDR3 DNA is TGTGCCAGCAGAGTGACAGGGGGCAGGTATAGCAATCAGCCCCAGCATTTT. It specifies CASRVTGGRYSNQPQHF. This chain links TRBV2 with TRBJ1-5; 10 nucleotides match TRBD1. This CDR3 region has 17 residues. The ends lost 6 bases at V and 0 bases at J; junction bases unmatched: 8. Per germline, CDR1 SNHLY and CDR2 FYNNEI.

This clone showed up just once. The chain joins TRBV27 to TRBJ1-2; tentative D call: TRBD1 (5 bases). V dropped 5 bases and J dropped 2 bases, with 9 bases sitting between them. This CDR3 is built from 13 residues. The germline V gene has CDR1 MNHEY and CDR2 SMNVEV (reference sequence). The CDR3 sequence: CASSLQGNYGYTF. The CDR3 bases are TGTGCCAGCAGTCTTCAGGGCAACTATGGCTACACCTTC.

The chain has TRBV29-1 and TRBJ2-3; D is ambiguous. CDR3 length: 12 residues. Germline loops: CDR1 SQVTM, CDR2 ANQGSEA. V was trimmed by 5 bases and J by 9 bases, leaving 15 bases between them. DNA for the CDR3: TGCAGCGTTTATCGGATCGAGGAAACGCAGTATTTT. Its protein is CSVYRIEETQYF.

This clone was counted once. As DNA, the CDR3 is TGTGCCAGCAGTGACAGGGGAAACACTGAAGCTTTCTTT. Translated: CASSDRGNTEAFF. The chain is built from TRBV6-1 and TRBJ1-1; a possible D gene is TRBD1 (6 bases). CDR1 is MNHNS and CDR2 is SASEGT in the germline V gene. This CDR3 spans 13 amino acids. Trimming cost V 3 bases and J 2 bases, with 7 bases left between them.